This T cell receptor (beta chain) was identified during a study of STAT5B mutations in CD4+ large granular lymphocyte leukemia. Points from the study as a whole: Compared with healthy controls (2/35), patient top clones favored TRBV06 (8/27).

Germline CDR1 and CDR2: LNHNV and YYDKDF (reference sequence). Trimming took 3 bases from V and 3 from J; bases not matched to a gene: 8. This CDR3 has 15 residues. Comments on this clone: Its antigen is as yet unknown.

The survey-level immunoSEQ assay was used. Method: immunoSEQ multiplex PCR; TCRdb's copy keeps in-frame clones and lacks some. The sample has about 30,000 clones; nearly 90% are singletons. V is TRBV15 and J is TRBJ2-7; 7 bases fit TRBD1. Source material: CD4+ T cells from blood buffy coats. The source of this sequence is a human donor in good health. CDR3 nucleotide sequence: TGTGCCACCAGCAGGGCCAACAGGGGTGACTACGAGCAGTACTTC. Amino acids: CATSRANRGDYEQYF.